This T cell receptor beta chain was sequenced during a study of cytomegalovirus exposure and HLA in healthy donors. Study in general: In a later analysis, the 90 to 150 validation repertoires were reported to have used the same platform as the 550 to 850 first-cohort repertoires. Study-level points and caveats: The study labeled more than 150 TCR beta chains cytomegalovirus-associated. In vitro checks showed that a few CMV-associated chains really do target CMV antigens.

Concerning this clone: Its antigen is as yet unknown.

This CDR3 has 18 residues. Trimming removed 1 base from V and 2 bases from J; junction bases left unmatched: 5. Germline CDR1 SGHRS, CDR2 YFSETQ. Profiled with immunoSEQ multiplex PCR; TCRdb holds only in-frame clones, not every one. The sample includes 110,000 to 150,000 clones, approximately 94% seen only once; the top ten take approximately 2%. The origin of this receptor is a man aged 18 to 29 in good health and CMV-seropositive. The chain couples TRBV5-1 to TRBJ2-6; 11 positions agree with TRBD2. The sample taken for sequencing was PBMCs. CDR3 sequence: CASSLTLAGAAGANVLTF. The CDR3 DNA is TGCGCCAGCAGCTTGACACTAGCGGGAGCGGCTGGGGCCAACGTCCTGACTTTC.